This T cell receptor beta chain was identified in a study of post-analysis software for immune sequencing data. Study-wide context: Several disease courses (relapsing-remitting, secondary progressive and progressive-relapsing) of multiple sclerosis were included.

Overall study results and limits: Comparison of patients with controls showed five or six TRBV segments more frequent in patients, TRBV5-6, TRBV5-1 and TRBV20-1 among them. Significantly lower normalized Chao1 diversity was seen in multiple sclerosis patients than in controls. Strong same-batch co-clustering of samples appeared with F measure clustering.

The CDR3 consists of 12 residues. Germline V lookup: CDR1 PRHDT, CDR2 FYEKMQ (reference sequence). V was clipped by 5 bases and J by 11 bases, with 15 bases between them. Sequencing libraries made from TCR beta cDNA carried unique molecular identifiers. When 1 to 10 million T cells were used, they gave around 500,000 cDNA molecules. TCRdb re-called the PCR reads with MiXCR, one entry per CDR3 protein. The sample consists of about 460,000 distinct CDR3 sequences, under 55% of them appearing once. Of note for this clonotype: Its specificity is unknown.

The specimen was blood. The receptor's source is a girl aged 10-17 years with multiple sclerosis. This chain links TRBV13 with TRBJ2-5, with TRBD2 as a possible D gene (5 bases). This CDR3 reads CASSVLGWEQYF. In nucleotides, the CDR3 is TGTGCCAGCAGCGTTCTAGGGTGGGAGCAGTACTTC.